The 21 T cell receptor beta chains below all came from one sample that was sequenced in a study of a mutant IDH1 vaccine in newly diagnosed glioma. No antigen has been identified for these receptors. Time point defined: week 23, last vaccination. Each vaccine dose was 300 ug of mutant IDH1 20-mer peptide, with topical imiquimod. The protocol was immunoSEQ multiplex PCR, while the TCRdb copy is restricted to in-frame clones and leaves out a portion. The data show 20,000 to 25,000 clones, roughly four fifths seen once. The material was PBMCs, obtained from a glioma patient whose treatment included an IDH1 peptide vaccine. These receptors all come from a man aged 30 to 39 with glioma.

The chain employs TRBV4-2 and TRBJ2-2, with unresolved D. Trimming took 0 bases from V and 0 from J, leaving 8 bases between them. This CDR3 has 16 amino acids. Germline loops: CDR1 LGHNA, CDR2 YNFKEQ. The DNA of the CDR3 is TGTGCCAGCAGCCAAGATCCGGAGTCGAACACCGGGGAGCTGTTTTTT. This encodes CASSQDPESNTGELFF.

The V and J genes are TRBV27 and TRBJ1-1; no reliable D call. CDR3 length: 13 residues. The V end lost 6 bases, the J end lost 2 bases, and 10 bases lay between the germline ends. Germline CDR1 and CDR2: MNHEY and SMNVEV (reference sequence). Here the CDR3 DNA reads TGTGCCAGCAGCCCGACCGAAAACACTGAAGCTTTCTTT. Translating gives CASSPTENTEAFF.

The rearrangement joins TRBV18 to TRBJ2-7, with D perhaps given as TRBD1 or TRBD2 (5 bases each). The CDR3 extends over 13 amino acids. Trimming left V 6 bases short and J 5 bases short, with 14 bases between. Germline loops: CDR1 KGHSH, CDR2 LQKENI. The CDR3 loop reads CASSAQRGDEQYF. The CDR3 DNA reads TGTGCCAGCTCCGCCCAGAGGGGCGACGAGCAGTACTTC.

This clone was counted a few times. V and J are TRBV15 and TRBJ1-5; tentatively, D is TRBD1 (6 bases). V lost 5 bases to trimming and J lost 6 bases, with 17 bases between them. The CDR3 totals 15 residues. Germline V lookup: CDR1 LNHNV, CDR2 YYDKDF (reference sequence). The chain's CDR3 is CATSPRGGGSQPQHF. CDR3 bases: TGTGCCACCAGCCCCCGAGGGGGGGGGAGTCAGCCCCAGCATTTT.

The chain recombines TRBV9 with TRBJ2-3, with 9 positions matching TRBD1. The junction had 13 bases not matched to a gene; V was cut back by 0 bases and J by 5 bases. The germline V gene encodes CDR1 SGDLS and CDR2 YYNGEE. This CDR3 comprises 18 residues. CDR3 protein: CASSVEIRRQGGGDTQYF. Here the CDR3 DNA reads TGTGCCAGCAGCGTAGAAATACGACGACAGGGGGGAGGAGATACGCAGTATTTT.

The V and J genes are TRBV7-2 and TRBJ2-5, with 13 bases fitting TRBD2. Germline CDR1 is SGHTA and CDR2 is FQGNSA. Trimming removed 4 bases from V and 4 bases from J; junction bases left unmatched: 9. CDR3 length: 17 residues. The CDR3 DNA follows: TGTGCCAGCAGCTCGATAGGACTAGCGGGAGTTGGAGAGACCCAGTACTTC. It is translated as CASSSIGLAGVGETQYF.

J is TRBJ2-6 and V is TRBV10-3; the match to TRBD2 covers 8 bases. CDR1 is ENHRY and CDR2 is SYGVKD in the germline V gene. The CDR3 sequence is 18 residues long. Trimming took 3 bases from V and 0 from J; bases not matched to a gene: 7. DNA for the CDR3: TGTGCCATCAGTGAATCAGCGGGAGACCCCTCTGGGGCCAACGTCCTGACTTTC. Translated, it gives CAISESAGDPSGANVLTF.

The chain couples TRBV6-5 to TRBJ1-5, with TRBD1 matching over 8 bases. Germline V gene sequence: CDR1 MNHEY, CDR2 SVGAGI. J lost 4 bases, V lost 5 bases, and 1 base had no gene match. There are 13 residues in the CDR3. As DNA, the CDR3 is TGTGCCAGCAGTCACAGGGGGAATCAGCCCCAGCATTTT. Translated: CASSHRGNQPQHF.

The chain uses TRBV6-4 and TRBJ1-1; D perhaps matches TRBD1 (5 bases). This CDR3 is 16 amino acids long. Germline V gene data show CDR1 as MRHNA and CDR2 as SNTAGT. Trimming stripped 0 bases from V and 5 bases from J, with 16 bases between. CDR3: CASSDSARVRETEAFF. The CDR3 DNA sequence: TGTGCCAGCAGTGACTCTGCCAGGGTGAGGGAAACTGAAGCTTTCTTT.

J is TRBJ1-1 and V is TRBV30; 7 nucleotides align to TRBD1. CDR1 and CDR2 (germline): GTSNPN, SVGIG (reference sequence). This CDR3 contains 16 residues. V lost 5 bases to trimming and J lost 5 bases; unmatched junction nucleotides: 17. This CDR3 reads CAWGNWGTGELTEAFF. The CDR3 DNA reads TGTGCCTGGGGGAATTGGGGAACAGGGGAGTTGACTGAAGCTTTCTTT.

The chain has TRBV27 and TRBJ1-1; 8 bases match TRBD1. Germline V gene sequence: CDR1 MNHEY, CDR2 SMNVEV (reference sequence). The CDR3 has 18 amino acids. The V segment lost 3 bases and the J segment 3 bases; nucleotides outside the gene matches: 15. CDR3 DNA sequence: TGTGCCAGCAGTTTTTTGCGACAGGGGCGCCTTAAGGACACTGAAGCTTTCTTT. Its protein is CASSFLRQGRLKDTEAFF.

V gene TRBV5-1 combines with J gene TRBJ2-3; possibly TRBD2 for D (7 bases). Germline-derived CDR1 and CDR2 are SGHRS and YFSETQ. The CDR3 runs 15 residues. Trimming took off 3 bases at V and 1 base at J, with 12 bases between the two ends. As DNA, the CDR3 is TGCGCCAGCAGCTGGGGGGGCGCGGGCACAGATACGCAGTATTTT. Residues: CASSWGGAGTDTQYF.

The chain's CDR3 is CASSLEQASGLYEQYF. In nucleotides, the CDR3 is TGTGCCAGCAGCTTAGAACAGGCTAGCGGACTCTACGAGCAGTACTTC. The chain joins TRBV7-8 to TRBJ2-7; 7 bases match TRBD2. The CDR3 has 16 amino acids. Germline values: CDR1 SGHVS, CDR2 FQNEAQ. J gave up 3 bases and V 1 base, and 9 bases lay outside the gene matches.

The chain carries TRBV11-3 and TRBJ2-1; 10 positions match TRBD2. V trimming: 5 bases; J trimming: 2 bases; junction bases outside the gene matches: 9. Per the germline V gene, CDR1 is SGHNT and CDR2 is YENEEA. This CDR3 is 17 amino acids long. CDR3 protein: CASSRSFTSGAYNEQFF. CDR3 in DNA: TGTGCCAGCAGCCGTAGCTTTACTAGCGGGGCCTACAATGAGCAGTTCTTC.

V is TRBV25-1 and J is TRBJ2-3; TRBD1 aligns across 7 bases. Trimming cost V 2 bases and J 2 bases; bases outside gene matches: 10. The CDR3 has 17 residues. The V gene's germline CDR1 is MGHDK and CDR2 SYGVNS. The CDR3 region has the DNA TGTGCCAGCAGTGAACATTCGGACAGGAGCTACACAGATACGCAGTATTTT. The encoded protein is CASSEHSDRSYTDTQYF. The complete variable domain, with remaining parts taken from reference TRBV25-1 and TRBJ2-3, reads EADIYQTPRYLVIGTGKKITLECSQTMGHDKMYWYQQDPGMELHLIHYSYGVNSTEKGDLSSESTVSRIRTEHFPLTLESARPSHTSQYLCASSEHSDRSYTDTQYFGPGTRLTVL.

This rearrangement joins TRBV6-4 to TRBJ2-1; TRBD2 aligns across 10 bases. Germline CDR1 reads MRHNA; CDR2 reads SNTAGT. Trimming at V came to 4 bases and at J to 3 bases, leaving 3 bases not matched to a gene. The CDR3 covers 15 residues. DNA for the CDR3: TGTGCCAGCAGTGTAAGGACTAGCGGCTACAATGAGCAGTTCTTC. Translating it yields CASSVRTSGYNEQFF.

The chain employs TRBV6-1 and TRBJ1-3; D ambiguous. Germline-derived CDR1 and CDR2 are MNHNS and SASEGT. V was cut by 6 bases and J by 0 bases, with 12 bases left in between. The CDR3 totals 15 residues. The CDR3 nucleotides are TGTGCCAGCAGCTCCGAGGCTTTCTCTGGAAACACCATATATTTT. Protein product: CASSSEAFSGNTIYF.

This clone was seen only a few times. The V gene is TRBV6-1, the J gene TRBJ2-1; 9 bases align to TRBD1. The CDR3 sequence is 14 residues long. Per the germline V gene, CDR1 is MNHNS and CDR2 is SASEGT. Unmatched junction bases numbered 7, after V lost 5 bases and J lost 8 bases. The CDR3 bases are TGTGCCAGCAGTCAGAACAGGGGGCTGGATGAGCAGTTCTTC. It is translated as CASSQNRGLDEQFF.

The rearrangement joins TRBV5-1 to TRBJ2-1, with a possible D match to TRBD1 (5 bases). This CDR3 spans 14 amino acids. The V end lost 0 bases, the J end lost 5 bases, and 9 bases lay between the germline ends. Germline V gene lookup returns CDR1 SGHRS and CDR2 YFSETQ. CDR3 in amino acids: CASSLAGSDNEQFF. CDR3 sequence (DNA): TGCGCCAGCAGCTTGGCAGGGTCGGACAATGAGCAGTTCTTC.

This clone was picked up a small number of times. The chain combines TRBV2 with TRBJ1-2; 9 bases agree with TRBD1. CDR1 SNHLY and CDR2 FYNNEI come from the germline V gene. The CDR3 has 14 amino acids. The J segment lost 3 bases and the V segment lost 4 bases, leaving 3 bases of the junction unmatched. CDR3 nucleotides: TGTGCCAGCAGTGCAAGGACAGGGGACTATGGCTACACCTTC. Protein sequence: CASSARTGDYGYTF.

The genes are TRBV5-1 and TRBJ2-6; no clear D. The CDR3 runs to 18 residues. Trimming stripped 3 bases from V and 0 bases from J, with 16 bases between. CDR1 and CDR2 from the germline V gene are SGHRS and YFSETQ. CDR3 DNA sequence: TGCGCCAGCAGCTGGTTTGATGGACGGATCTCTGGGGCCAACGTCCTGACTTTC. Residues: CASSWFDGRISGANVLTF.